The sequence of this T cell receptor beta chain was determined in a study of regulatory T cells in long-lasting Graves disease. Overall study results and limits: Newly diagnosed patients had higher TCR diversity than persistent Graves' patients did.

Time point denoted: newly diagnosed GD, antithyroid drugs for less than 3 months. PBMCs provided the RNA from which the TCR library was made. In building TCR beta libraries, iRepertoire HTBI primers were used together with Arm-PCR of CDR3 regions. TCRdb processed the multiplex PCR reads anew with MiXCR; each CDR3 protein has one entry. The table lists some 560,000 distinct CDR3 sequences, 15% to 20% of them singletons. The CDR3 extends over 13 amino acids. V lost 4 bases, J lost 4 bases, and 13 bases lay in between. The germline V gene encodes CDR1 DFQATT and CDR2 SNEGSKA (reference sequence). This clonotype was seen repeatedly, ten times or more. Its target is unknown. These data also featured in a second study, about T cells in Graves' hyperthyroidism and ophthalmopathy. That work adds: Blood also carried most thyroid clonotypes expanded above 0.001. A 13 V-J model separated ophthalmopathy from stable hyperthyroidism.

The chain joins TRBV20-1 to TRBJ1-2; D is perhaps TRBD1 (6 bases). The TCR comes from a woman aged 40 to 65 with Graves disease. Material: peripheral blood mononuclear cells (PBMCs), obtained at new diagnosis, from a patient treated with antithyroid drugs. CDR3 in amino acids: CSAKQGRGYGYTF. The CDR3 nucleotides are TGCAGTGCTAAGCAGGGGAGGGGCTATGGCTACACCTTC.